A selection of T cell receptor beta chains follows, all from one sample in a study of blood T cell repertoires in COVID-19. The table came from immunoSEQ multiplex PCR; TCRdb's copy has only in-frame clones and leaves some out. The sample lists 300,000 to 400,000 clones; 65% to 90% were seen once. Sequenced: peripheral blood. All receptors come from a human donor in a cohort sampled during active COVID-19. Both conserved end residues are part of each CDR3. Fields, in order: J gene, V gene, clone size, D gene, CDR3 DNA, CDR3 protein. The D gene is left open where the match is weak. Clone sizes are given selectively: once, few, many, or a class where the clone is expanded.

J gene: TRBJ1-5
V gene: TRBV5-4
clone size: -
D gene: -
CDR3 DNA: TGTGCCAGCAGCTTGGGCAGAAATCAGCCCCAGCATTTT
CDR3 protein: CASSLGRNQPQHF

J gene: TRBJ1-2
V gene: TRBV24-1
clone size: -
D gene: -
CDR3 DNA: TGTGCCACCAGTGGTCGGGGGAATTCTGGCTACACCTTC
CDR3 protein: CATSGRGNSGYTF

J gene: TRBJ2-3
V gene: TRBV11-2
clone size: -
D gene: TRBD2
CDR3 DNA: TGTGCCAGCACCCTGACTAGCGGGGGGCTGGATACGCAGTATTTT
CDR3 protein: CASTLTSGGLDTQYF

J gene: TRBJ1-4
V gene: TRBV7-9
clone size: -
D gene: -
CDR3 DNA: TGTGCCAGCAGCCCGCCCTCCCCCGGGATTTTAAAACTGTTTTTT
CDR3 protein: CASSPPSPGILKLFF

J gene: TRBJ1-4
V gene: TRBV24-1
clone size: few
D gene: TRBD1
CDR3 DNA: TGTGCCACCAGTGATTTCACAGGGGGCTTTGAAAAACTGTTTTTT
CDR3 protein: CATSDFTGGFEKLFF

J gene: TRBJ2-3
V gene: TRBV7-8
clone size: -
D gene: TRBD2
CDR3 DNA: TGTGCCAGCAGCTTAGGGGGACTAACCACAGATACGCAGTATTTT
CDR3 protein: CASSLGGLTTDTQYF

J gene: TRBJ2-7
V gene: TRBV10-3
clone size: -
D gene: TRBD1
CDR3 DNA: TGTGCCATCAGTGAGACCGACAGGGGAACTTCCTACGAGCAGTACTTC
CDR3 protein: CAISETDRGTSYEQYF

J gene: TRBJ2-2
V gene: TRBV5-1
clone size: -
D gene: -
CDR3 DNA: TGCGCCAGCAGCTTTTTTACGAACACGCACACCGGGGAGCTGTTTTTT
CDR3 protein: CASSFFTNTHTGELFF

J gene: TRBJ2-7
V gene: TRBV14
clone size: -
D gene: TRBD1
CDR3 DNA: TGTGCCAGCAGCCAGGACAGGTCTTCCTACGAGCAGTACTTC
CDR3 protein: CASSQDRSSYEQYF

J gene: TRBJ2-1
V gene: TRBV7-9
clone size: -
D gene: -
CDR3 DNA: TGTGCCAGCAGCCCCCGGGGGACAGAGAATGAGCAGTTCTTC
CDR3 protein: CASSPRGTENEQFF

J gene: TRBJ2-7
V gene: TRBV10-3
clone size: -
D gene: TRBD1
CDR3 DNA: TGTGCCATCAGTGACTCCGGGGACAGCTCGAGCTCCTACGAGCAGTACTTC
CDR3 protein: CAISDSGDSSSSYEQYF

J gene: TRBJ2-1
V gene: TRBV7-3
clone size: few
D gene: -
CDR3 DNA: TGTGCCAGCAGCTTAGCCGGGAACTCCTACAATGAGCAGTTCTTC
CDR3 protein: CASSLAGNSYNEQFF

J gene: TRBJ1-1
V gene: TRBV12-3/TRBV12-4
clone size: -
D gene: -
CDR3 DNA: TGTGCCAGCAGTCAGGGTTGGAACACTGAAGCTTTCTTT
CDR3 protein: CASSQGWNTEAFF

J gene: TRBJ1-5
V gene: TRBV20-1
clone size: -
D gene: -
CDR3 DNA: TGCAGTGCTAGTATGGGGAGCCTAGACAATCAGCCCCAGCATTTT
CDR3 protein: CSASMGSLDNQPQHF

J gene: TRBJ1-2
V gene: TRBV19
clone size: -
D gene: TRBD1
CDR3 DNA: TGTGCCAGTAGTATCCCCGGGACAGGTGGAAAAGGCTACACCTTC
CDR3 protein: CASSIPGTGGKGYTF

J gene: TRBJ2-5
V gene: TRBV9
clone size: -
D gene: TRBD1
CDR3 DNA: TGTGCCAGCAGCGTACTACAGGGGGCTGGCGAGACCCAGTACTTC
CDR3 protein: CASSVLQGAGETQYF

J gene: TRBJ1-6
V gene: TRBV4-1
clone size: few
D gene: TRBD1
CDR3 DNA: TGCGCCAGCAGCCAACTACAGGGGGTTTCACCCCTCCACTTT
CDR3 protein: CASSQLQGVSPLHF

J gene: TRBJ2-7
V gene: TRBV7-9
clone size: few
D gene: -
CDR3 DNA: TGTGCCAGCAGCTTAGAAGCCAGGGTAGAGCAGTACTTC
CDR3 protein: CASSLEARVEQYF

J gene: TRBJ1-2
V gene: TRBV18
clone size: -
D gene: TRBD1
CDR3 DNA: TGTGCCAGCTCACCATCTCCAGGGGGAGTAGAATATGGCTACACCTTC
CDR3 protein: CASSPSPGGVEYGYTF

J gene: TRBJ2-1
V gene: TRBV9
clone size: -
D gene: -
CDR3 DNA: TGTGCCAGCTTCCCCTCTTCAGGGTTCTCCTACAATGAGCAGTTCTTC
CDR3 protein: CASFPSSGFSYNEQFF

J gene: TRBJ2-1
V gene: TRBV5-6
clone size: -
D gene: -
CDR3 DNA: TGTGCCAGCAGCTCGCTGACAGCCTACAATGAGCAGTTCTTC
CDR3 protein: CASSSLTAYNEQFF

J gene: TRBJ2-7
V gene: TRBV7-3
clone size: -
D gene: TRBD1
CDR3 DNA: TGTGCCAGCAGCCCGCAGGGGGTTTCCTTCTACGAGCAGTACTTC
CDR3 protein: CASSPQGVSFYEQYF

J gene: TRBJ2-2
V gene: TRBV5-4
clone size: -
D gene: -
CDR3 DNA: TGTGCCAGCAGCTTGGGGCAGGGCTTGAGCGGGGAGCTGTTTTTT
CDR3 protein: CASSLGQGLSGELFF

J gene: TRBJ2-5
V gene: TRBV7-3
clone size: -
D gene: TRBD2
CDR3 DNA: TGTGCCAGCAGCGGGAGCAGCGGGGAGGTCCAAGAGACCCAGTACTTC
CDR3 protein: CASSGSSGEVQETQYF

J gene: TRBJ1-6
V gene: TRBV27
clone size: -
D gene: TRBD1
CDR3 DNA: TGTGCCAGCAGGGCCCAAGGGACAGGGGCCGCCCTAATGAATTCACCCCTCCACTTT
CDR3 protein: CASRAQGTGAALMNSPLHF

J gene: TRBJ1-6
V gene: TRBV9
clone size: -
D gene: -
CDR3 DNA: TGTGCCAGCAGCGTAGCTTCAGGGTACGGTGAACCCCTCCACTTT
CDR3 protein: CASSVASGYGEPLHF

J gene: TRBJ2-5
V gene: TRBV19
clone size: -
D gene: -
CDR3 DNA: TGTGCCAGTAAAAACAGGGAGGAGACCCAGTACTTC
CDR3 protein: CASKNREETQYF

J gene: TRBJ1-4
V gene: TRBV30
clone size: -
D gene: -
CDR3 DNA: TGTGCCTGGAGTAACGGGGGTTTGGAAAAACTGTTTTTT
CDR3 protein: CAWSNGGLEKLFF

J gene: TRBJ1-1
V gene: TRBV10-3
clone size: -
D gene: TRBD1
CDR3 DNA: TGTGCCATCAGTGAGCAGGACAGGGGACTGAACACTGAAGCTTTCTTT
CDR3 protein: CAISEQDRGLNTEAFF

J gene: TRBJ2-4
V gene: TRBV9
clone size: -
D gene: TRBD2
CDR3 DNA: TGTGCCAGCAGCGTAGGACTAGCCGGGAACATTCAGTACTTC
CDR3 protein: CASSVGLAGNIQYF

J gene: TRBJ1-2
V gene: TRBV6-5
clone size: -
D gene: -
CDR3 DNA: TGTGCCAGCAGTTACGGGCATATGACAGAAACCTATGGCTACACCTTC
CDR3 protein: CASSYGHMTETYGYTF

J gene: TRBJ2-3
V gene: TRBV6-5
clone size: -
D gene: TRBD2
CDR3 DNA: TGTGCCAGCAGTTCTAGCGGGGGGGCGGTAGATACGCAGTATTTT
CDR3 protein: CASSSSGGAVDTQYF

J gene: TRBJ1-1
V gene: TRBV5-6
clone size: -
D gene: TRBD1
CDR3 DNA: TGTGCCAGCAGCTTTCTCCGGGACAGTATGCGTCCTGAAGCTTTCTTT
CDR3 protein: CASSFLRDSMRPEAFF

J gene: TRBJ2-1
V gene: TRBV6-2/TRBV6-3
clone size: -
D gene: -
CDR3 DNA: TGTGCCAGCAGTTCCCCGCCGCGGAATGAGCAGTTCTTC
CDR3 protein: CASSSPPRNEQFF

J gene: TRBJ1-1
V gene: TRBV6-5
clone size: once
D gene: -
CDR3 DNA: TGTGCCAGCAGTCGGGGGGTGAACACTGAAGCTTTCTTT
CDR3 protein: CASSRGVNTEAFF

J gene: TRBJ1-6
V gene: TRBV10-3
clone size: -
D gene: -
CDR3 DNA: TGTGCCGTAACTGGCTCCTATAATTCACCCCTCCACTTT
CDR3 protein: CAVTGSYNSPLHF

J gene: TRBJ2-4
V gene: TRBV18
clone size: -
D gene: TRBD2
CDR3 DNA: TGTGCCAGCTCACCGCTAGCGGGGGAAAACATTCAGTACTTC
CDR3 protein: CASSPLAGENIQYF

J gene: TRBJ1-2
V gene: TRBV11-2
clone size: -
D gene: -
CDR3 DNA: TGTGCCAGCAGCCCCAACATACCCTGGACTTCGGGCTACACCTTC
CDR3 protein: CASSPNIPWTSGYTF

J gene: TRBJ2-1
V gene: TRBV5-4
clone size: -
D gene: TRBD2
CDR3 DNA: TGTGCCAGCAGCCGTCCCTCAGCGGGGGTCAGGTCCTACAATGAGCAGTTCTTC
CDR3 protein: CASSRPSAGVRSYNEQFF

J gene: TRBJ1-3
V gene: TRBV7-9
clone size: -
D gene: -
CDR3 DNA: TGTGCCAGCAGCTTCTTTACAGGGAGGGACGGAAACACCATATATTTT
CDR3 protein: CASSFFTGRDGNTIYF

J gene: TRBJ1-1
V gene: TRBV29-1
clone size: -
D gene: TRBD1
CDR3 DNA: TGCAGCGCCTACAGGGGCGTGCTGGTCACTGAAGCTTTCTTT
CDR3 protein: CSAYRGVLVTEAFF

J gene: TRBJ2-6
V gene: TRBV9
clone size: -
D gene: -
CDR3 DNA: TGTGCCAGCAGCCTCCGGGTGATGAGCGCCCAATCTGGGGCCAACGTCCTGACTTTC
CDR3 protein: CASSLRVMSAQSGANVLTF

J gene: TRBJ2-2
V gene: TRBV2
clone size: -
D gene: -
CDR3 DNA: TGTGCCAGCAGTGCAAGCGCCACGAACACCGGGGAGCTGTTTTTT
CDR3 protein: CASSASATNTGELFF

J gene: TRBJ2-6
V gene: TRBV24-1
clone size: -
D gene: -
CDR3 DNA: TGTGCCACCAGTGATCCCAGTGGGGCCAACGTCCTGACTTTC
CDR3 protein: CATSDPSGANVLTF

J gene: TRBJ2-1
V gene: TRBV11-2
clone size: -
D gene: TRBD1
CDR3 DNA: TGTGCCAGCAGCTTAGTATCGGGACAGGGAGGCAATGAGCAGTTCTTC
CDR3 protein: CASSLVSGQGGNEQFF

J gene: TRBJ1-3
V gene: TRBV27
clone size: few
D gene: -
CDR3 DNA: TGTGCCAGCAGTTTAGAGGCTGGAGGTAGAAACACCATATATTTT
CDR3 protein: CASSLEAGGRNTIYF

J gene: TRBJ1-2
V gene: TRBV5-4
clone size: -
D gene: -
CDR3 DNA: TGTGCCAGCAGTGACCGGGAGGACGGAGGTGGCTACACCTTC
CDR3 protein: CASSDREDGGGYTF

J gene: TRBJ2-7
V gene: TRBV27
clone size: -
D gene: -
CDR3 DNA: TGTGCCACAGAGTCCCCCGGCGGCGAGCAGTACTTC
CDR3 protein: CATESPGGEQYF

J gene: TRBJ2-2
V gene: TRBV24-1
clone size: -
D gene: -
CDR3 DNA: TGTGCCACCAGTCCTACAGGGGAGGTCACCGGGGAGCTGTTTTTT
CDR3 protein: CATSPTGEVTGELFF

J gene: TRBJ1-6
V gene: TRBV7-6
clone size: -
D gene: TRBD1
CDR3 DNA: TGTGCCAGCAGACTGGACAGGGGTCGTAGTTCACCCCTCCACTTT
CDR3 protein: CASRLDRGRSSPLHF

J gene: TRBJ2-3
V gene: TRBV11-1
clone size: -
D gene: -
CDR3 DNA: TGTGCCAGCAGCGGATCGGGGAGGCGGGAAGATACGCAGTATTTT
CDR3 protein: CASSGSGRREDTQYF

J gene: TRBJ1-2
V gene: TRBV4-1
clone size: -
D gene: -
CDR3 DNA: TGCGCCAGCAGCCAAGAGAACGGACAGCTCTATGGCTACACCTTC
CDR3 protein: CASSQENGQLYGYTF